Described below is a single T cell receptor (beta chain) sequence and its context. Losses at the gene ends were 0 bases for V and 1 base for J; bases not matched to a gene: 7. The CDR3 totals 17 residues. Germline-derived CDR1 and CDR2 are MGHRA and YSYEKL. The data belong to a study of a mutant IDH1 vaccine in newly diagnosed glioma. Sequenced by immunoSEQ multiplex PCR; TCRdb stores in-frame clones only, minus some. The data contain 25,000 to 35,000 clones, 82% of them singletons. Time point here: baseline, week 1 (first vaccination visit). The treatment denotes: pre-vaccination baseline after standard-of-care therapy.

This material consisted of PBMCs, taken from a glioma patient treated with radiotherapy, temozolomide or both. This sequence was found in a man younger than 45 with glioma. This sequence joins TRBV4-1 and TRBJ2-5; 8 nucleotides align to TRBD2. In DNA form, the CDR3 reads TGCGCCAGCAGCCAAGATTGGAGCGGGAGTCCCCAAGAGACCCAGTACTTC. Protein product: CASSQDWSGSPQETQYF.